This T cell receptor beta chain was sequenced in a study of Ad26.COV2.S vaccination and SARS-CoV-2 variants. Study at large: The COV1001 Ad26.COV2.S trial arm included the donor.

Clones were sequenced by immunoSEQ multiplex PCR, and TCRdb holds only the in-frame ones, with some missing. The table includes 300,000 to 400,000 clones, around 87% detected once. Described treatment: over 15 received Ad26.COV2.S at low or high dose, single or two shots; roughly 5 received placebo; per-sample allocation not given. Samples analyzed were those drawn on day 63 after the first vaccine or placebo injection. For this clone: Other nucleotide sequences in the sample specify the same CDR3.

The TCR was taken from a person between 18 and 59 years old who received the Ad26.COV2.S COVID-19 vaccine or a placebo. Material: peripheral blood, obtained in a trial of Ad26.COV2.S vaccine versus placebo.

The CDR3 nucleotides are TGCGCCAGCAGCCTCGGGACAGGGGATCAGCCCCAGCATTTT. This translates into CASSLGTGDQPQHF. This rearrangement joins TRBV5-1 to TRBJ1-5; 10 positions match TRBD1. The CDR3 has 14 amino acids. Germline loops: CDR1 SGHRS, CDR2 YFSETQ. Trimming removed 4 bases from V and 5 bases from J; junction bases left unmatched: 3.